Listed below are T cell receptor beta chains from one sample, sequenced in a study of T cells in Graves' hyperthyroidism and ophthalmopathy. TCRdb recomputed calls from the multiplex PCR reads with MiXCR, one row per CDR3 protein. The table shows roughly 530,000 distinct CDR3 sequences, with about 15% occurring only once. The sequencing sample was made of blood. These receptors were obtained from a woman under 30 with Graves' ophthalmopathy. CDR3s include the opening cysteine and the closing phenylalanine or tryptophan. A D gene is named only where the DNA matches it firmly. Rows give clone size only sometimes, using once, few, many, or a class for an expanded clone.

CDR3 length,V gene,J gene,clone size,D gene,CDR3 DNA,CDR3 protein
14,TRBV3-1,TRBJ1-1,NA,NA,TGTGCCAGCAGCCAAGAGGCAGGGATCGCAGAAGCTTTCTTT,CASSQEAGIAEAFF
15,TRBV11-2,TRBJ2-5,many,TRBD2,TGTGCCAGCAGCTTAGTTATAGCGGGGGGAGAGACCCAGTACTTC,CASSLVIAGGETQYF
12,TRBV20-1,TRBJ2-7,many,TRBD1,TGCAGTGCTACCTCGGACAGGTACGAGCAGTACTTC,CSATSDRYEQYF
17,TRBV3-1,TRBJ2-5,many,TRBD2,TGTGCCAGCAGCTTGGGACTAGCGGGGGACGGGCAAGAGACCCAGTACTTC,CASSLGLAGDGQETQYF
13,TRBV20-1,TRBJ2-5,few,NA,TGCAGTGCTAGAGTCCACGGGACAGAGACCCAGTACTTC,CSARVHGTETQYF
15,TRBV7-9,TRBJ2-1,NA,NA,TGTGCCAGCAGCTTAGGACGGGATCAGAGCCATGAGCAGTTCTTC,CASSLGRDQSHEQFF
14,TRBV5-8,TRBJ2-3,few,NA,TGTGCCAGCAGCTTGCGGCGGGTCACAGATACGCAGTATTTT,CASSLRRVTDTQYF
13,TRBV20-1,TRBJ2-7,many,NA,TGCAGTGCTAGTACATCAGGCTCCTACGAGCAGTACTTC,CSASTSGSYEQYF
13,TRBV5-6,TRBJ2-5,few,NA,TGTGCCAGCAGCTGGGGACGGGAAGAGACCCAGTACTTC,CASSWGREETQYF
16,TRBV3-1,TRBJ2-3,many,NA,TGTGCCAGCAGCCAGACAGGTGTTCCTAGCACAGATACGCAGTATTTT,CASSQTGVPSTDTQYF
15,TRBV28,TRBJ1-2,many,NA,TGTGCCAGCAGTTTAGGAGGGGGGGTAAACTATGGCTACACCTTC,CASSLGGGVNYGYTF
15,TRBV20-1,TRBJ2-7,many,NA,TGCAGTGCTAGAGATTTAGGCGGGAACTCCTACGAGCAGTACTTC,CSARDLGGNSYEQYF
17,TRBV19,TRBJ2-3,NA,NA,TGTGCCAGTAGTATGGGAGTCAGGGTGTCTCCCACAGATACGCAGTATTTT,CASSMGVRVSPTDTQYF
12,TRBV20-1,TRBJ2-3,many,NA,TGCAGTGCTAGAGTTGGCACAGATACGCAGTATTTT,CSARVGTDTQYF
16,TRBV10-3,TRBJ2-3,many,NA,TGTGCCATCAGTGGCAGGGGGGGAGCTGGCACAGATACGCAGTATTTT,CAISGRGGAGTDTQYF
15,TRBV28,TRBJ1-2,NA,NA,TGTGCCAGCAGTACGTTCAGGGGTCAGTTCGATGGCTACACCTTC,CASSTFRGQFDGYTF
15,TRBV9,TRBJ2-5,NA,NA,TGTGCCAGCAGCGTAGAAATGGGGGCTGGGGAGACCCAGTACTTC,CASSVEMGAGETQYF
15,TRBV13,TRBJ2-7,many,NA,TGTGCCAGCAGCTCGGACCAGGACGGAGCCTACGAGCAGTACTTC,CASSSDQDGAYEQYF
15,TRBV6-6,TRBJ1-1,NA,NA,TGTGCCAGCAGTTACTCGGGGGGCGTGAGGACTGAAGCTTTCTTT,CASSYSGGVRTEAFF
15,TRBV24-1,TRBJ2-3,few,TRBD1,TGTGCCACCAGTGCCCGGACAGGTGGTACAGATACGCAGTATTTT,CATSARTGGTDTQYF
12,TRBV20-1,TRBJ2-7,many,NA,TGCAGTGGTGGGCCCAACTCCTACGAGCAGTACTTC,CSGGPNSYEQYF
15,TRBV7-9,TRBJ2-2,many,TRBD1,TGTGCCAGCAGCTTAGCCCCACAGGGGTCCGGGGAGCTGTTTTTT,CASSLAPQGSGELFF
14,TRBV20-1,TRBJ1-5,many,NA,TGCAGTGCTAGTGTGTCAGCTAGCAATCAGCCCCAGCATTTT,CSASVSASNQPQHF
14,TRBV6-1,TRBJ1-2,NA,NA,TGTGCCAGCAGTTCCCTCGAGGGTAGCTATGGCTACACCTTC,CASSSLEGSYGYTF
16,TRBV7-2,TRBJ2-2,few,TRBD1,TGTGCCAGCAGCTTACAGGGGGCGCAGGTTACCGGGGAGCTGTTTTTT,CASSLQGAQVTGELFF
17,TRBV3-1,TRBJ1-2,NA,NA,TGTGCCAGCAGCCAAGCATACCCCCCAGGGGAGGACTATGGCTACACCTTC,CASSQAYPPGEDYGYTF
14,TRBV2,TRBJ2-3,many,TRBD2,TGTGCCAGCAGTGCGCTAGCGGTCACAGATACGCAGTATTTT,CASSALAVTDTQYF
17,TRBV2,TRBJ1-5,many,NA,TGTGCCAGCAGTGATTTATGGGGGAGAGTGGGCAATCAGCCCCAGCATTTT,CASSDLWGRVGNQPQHF
15,TRBV30,TRBJ1-5,many,NA,TGTGCCTGGAGTGTCAGGGGAGAGGGCAATCAGCCCCAGCATTTT,CAWSVRGEGNQPQHF
14,TRBV12-3/TRBV12-4,TRBJ2-7,NA,TRBD2,TGTGCCAGCAGTTTGGGCCGGGAGGGGAACGAGCAGTACTTC,CASSLGREGNEQYF
16,TRBV6-9,TRBJ2-2,NA,TRBD1,TGTGCCAGCAGTTACCGGACAGGGGGCCGCACCGGGGAGCTGTTTTTT,CASSYRTGGRTGELFF
14,TRBV18,TRBJ2-1,many,NA,TGTGCCAGCTCGCCTTGGGACACCCACAATGAGCAGTTCTTC,CASSPWDTHNEQFF
13,TRBV24-1,TRBJ2-3,few,NA,TGTGCCACCAGTGAAGGGGGGCCGGATACGCAGTATTTT,CATSEGGPDTQYF
13,TRBV10-3,TRBJ1-1,few,NA,TGTGCCATCAGTGACAGGGAAAACACTGAAGCTTTCTTT,CAISDRENTEAFF
15,TRBV2,TRBJ2-3,NA,TRBD2,TGTGCCACCCACCGCGGGAGTATCACCACAGATACGCAGTATTTT,CATHRGSITTDTQYF
15,TRBV4-2,TRBJ2-5,few,NA,TGTGCCAGCAGCCACACCTATGGCAAACAAGAGACCCAGTACTTC,CASSHTYGKQETQYF
16,TRBV7-9,TRBJ1-4,NA,NA,TGTGCCAGCAGCCCAGGGAATGGAGCAACTAATGAAAAACTGTTTTTT,CASSPGNGATNEKLFF
15,TRBV7-8,TRBJ2-3,NA,TRBD2,TGTGCCAGCAGCTTAGTTAGCGGGAGGGAAGATACGCAGTATTTT,CASSLVSGREDTQYF
17,TRBV27,TRBJ2-3,few,TRBD2,TGTGCCAGCAGTTTGGTTAGCGGGACGTCTAGCACAGATACGCAGTATTTT,CASSLVSGTSSTDTQYF
14,TRBV24-1,TRBJ2-7,NA,TRBD1,TGTGCCACCAGTGACAGGACAGGGCGAAACGAGCAGTACTTC,CATSDRTGRNEQYF
12,TRBV11-2,TRBJ2-7,many,NA,TGTGCCAGCAGCTCGATGGACTACGAGCAGTACTTC,CASSSMDYEQYF
17,TRBV11-2,TRBJ1-1,many,NA,TGTGCCAGCAGCCGGAATAGCGGCGTCGGGAGGGGGACTGAAGCTTTCTTT,CASSRNSGVGRGTEAFF
15,TRBV20-1,TRBJ2-1,many,TRBD2,TGCAGTGCTAGAGATCGAACGGGGGGGCCGCATGAGCAGTTCTTC,CSARDRTGGPHEQFF
13,TRBV7-9,TRBJ2-5,many,TRBD2,TGTGCCAGCAGCCGTAGCGGGAGTGAGACCCAGTACTTC,CASSRSGSETQYF
17,TRBV9,TRBJ1-2,few,TRBD1,TGTGCCAGCAGCGTACACTGTACGGACAGGGGGCTGGATGGCTACACCTTC,CASSVHCTDRGLDGYTF
16,TRBV18,TRBJ2-2,many,NA,TGTGCCAGCTCACCAGGGACACAGGTGAACACCGGGGAGCTGTTTTTT,CASSPGTQVNTGELFF
17,TRBV28,TRBJ2-3,many,NA,TGTGCCAGCAGTTCACCCCGGGACATCGGGGGCACAGATACGCAGTATTTT,CASSSPRDIGGTDTQYF
16,TRBV27,TRBJ2-5,few,NA,TGTGCCAGCAGTATACATCAACAGGGTGGCCAAGAGACCCAGTACTTC,CASSIHQQGGQETQYF
15,TRBV4-1,TRBJ2-7,NA,NA,TGCGCCAGCAGCCAAGCTGCGACGGTCTCCTACGAGCAGTACTTC,CASSQAATVSYEQYF
15,TRBV18,TRBJ2-5,many,TRBD2,TGTGCCAGCTCACACGCGGGAGGGCCTCGGGAGACCCAGTACTTC,CASSHAGGPRETQYF
15,TRBV20-1,TRBJ2-7,many,TRBD1,TGCAGTGCTAGAGTCCCGGACAGGGCCCCCTACGAGCAGTACTTC,CSARVPDRAPYEQYF
22,TRBV9,TRBJ2-1,many,NA,TGTGCCAGCAGCGTAGAAGGCAAGGGTCAGGGGCGGGAGAATGATGCAGAGGGTGAGCAGTTCTTC,CASSVEGKGQGRENDAEGEQFF